This entry lists 26 T cell receptor beta chains sequenced from one sample in a study of blood T cell repertoires in COVID-19. Repertoires were generated with immunoSEQ multiplex PCR, while TCRdb's copy carries only in-frame clones and drops some. The data contain roughly 300,000 clones, around 85% of them singletons. Sequenced: PBMCs or T cells enriched from blood (not recorded which). The receptor set was obtained from a woman between 50 and 59 years old who had recovered from COVID-19.

The table lists this clone with a count of one. The chain carries TRBV29-1 and TRBJ1-4; D call uncertain. Trimming took off 7 bases at V and 4 bases at J, with 7 bases between the two ends. CDR1 is SQVTM and CDR2 is ANQGSEA in the germline V gene. This CDR3 is built from 11 residues. The CDR3 nucleotides read TGCAGCGCGGGATATAATGAAAAACTGTTTTTT. As protein: CSAGYNEKLFF.

V gene TRBV30 combines with J gene TRBJ1-5; the D gene is possibly TRBD1 (6 bases). The ends were cut back, 0 bases at V and 7 bases at J, with 16 bases in the middle. The CDR3 is 15 residues long. Germline V gene data show CDR1 as GTSNPN and CDR2 as SVGIG (reference sequence). Here the CDR3 reads CAWSVGGLGVQPQHF. CDR3 DNA sequence: TGTGCCTGGAGTGTAGGGGGACTAGGTGTACAGCCCCAGCATTTT.

J is TRBJ1-3 and V is TRBV11-2; the D is unclear. V lost 5 bases and J 0 bases, leaving 14 bases between the germline ends. The CDR3 sequence is 16 residues long. Germline CDR1 is SGHAT and CDR2 is FQNNGV. CDR3 protein: CASSHPSTYSGNTIYF. CDR3 in DNA: TGTGCCAGCAGCCATCCGTCTACTTACTCTGGAAACACCATATATTTT.

This sequence joins TRBV28 and TRBJ2-7; maybe TRBD1 (5 bases). The CDR3 runs to 15 residues. V lost 3 bases, J lost 3 bases, and 15 bases lay in between. Per germline, CDR1 MDHEN and CDR2 SYDVKM. CDR3 DNA: TGTGCCAGCAGTTTGACTTCAGGGAACCGCTACGAGCAGTACTTC. This gives the protein CASSLTSGNRYEQYF.

The J gene is TRBJ1-1, the V gene TRBV5-4; 11 bases align to TRBD1. The CDR3 consists of 15 residues. Germline V gives CDR1 SGHNT, CDR2 YYREEE (reference sequence). V shed 3 bases and J 6 bases; nucleotides not matched to a gene: 7. The CDR3, as DNA: TGTGCCAGCAGCTCTCCCGGACAGGGGGCCCCTGAAGCTTTCTTT. Translation: CASSSPGQGAPEAFF. The full variable domain, in which reference TRBV5-4 and TRBJ1-1 provide the parts outside the CDR3, is ETGVTQSPTHLIKTRGQQVTLRCSSQSGHNTVSWYQQALGQGPQFIFQYYREEENGRGNFPPRFSGLQFPNYSSELNVNALELDDSALYLCASSSPGQGAPEAFFGQGTRLTVV.

The V gene is TRBV9, the J gene TRBJ1-5; TRBD1 might be the D (6 bases). The CDR3 consists of 14 residues. V was clipped by 3 bases and J by 0 bases, with 7 bases between them. Germline values: CDR1 SGDLS, CDR2 YYNGEE. The CDR3 DNA reads TGTGCCAGCAGCGGAGGGGGTAGCAATCAGCCCCAGCATTTT. Its translation is CASSGGGSNQPQHF.

Comment on this clone: This CDR3 is also generated by other DNA sequences in the sample. This chain uses TRBV27 with TRBJ2-7, with D perhaps matching TRBD1 (6 bases). Trimming shortened V by 4 bases and J by 4 bases, and 8 bases separated the two germline ends. Per germline, CDR1 MNHEY and CDR2 SMNVEV (reference sequence). CDR3 length: 12 amino acids. For the CDR3, the DNA is TGTGCCAGCAGTTCACAGGGATACGAGCAGTACTTC. Its protein product is CASSSQGYEQYF.

Concerning this clone: Other DNA variants within this sample encode the same CDR3. The V and J genes are TRBV30 and TRBJ2-7; 7 bases match TRBD1. The ends lost 0 bases at V and 4 bases at J; junction bases unmatched: 3. The CDR3 is 13 residues long. Per the germline V gene, CDR1 is GTSNPN and CDR2 is SVGIG (reference sequence). The CDR3 here is CAWSVNRGYEQYF. CDR3 DNA: TGTGCCTGGAGTGTAAACAGGGGATACGAGCAGTACTTC.

For this clone: One end of the junction does not line up with germline, which may come from a read error. The chain employs TRBV19 and TRBJ1-2; D possibly corresponds to TRBD1 (5 bases). From germline, CDR1 is LNHDA and CDR2 SQIVND (reference sequence). The CDR3 totals 13 residues. Here the CDR3 DNA reads TGTGCCAGTGCTTTCCGGCCCAGGGACTTCACCGCCTTC. Translated: CASAFRPRDFTAF.

The chain is built from TRBV5-8 and TRBJ1-5, with 11 nucleotides matching TRBD1. After removal of 5 bases from V and 1 base from J, the junction contained 8 bases not matched to a gene. The germline CDR1 and CDR2 sequences are SGHTS and YDEGEE. The CDR3 spans 17 residues. For the CDR3, the DNA is TGTGCCAGCAGACGGACAGGGGGCATGAGGAGCAATCAGCCCCAGCATTTT. Translation gives CASRRTGGMRSNQPQHF. The variable domain in full, with the rest retrieved from reference TRBV5-8 and TRBJ1-5, is EAGVTQSPTHLIKTRGQQATLRCSPISGHTSVYWYQQALGLGLQFLLWYDEGEERNRGNFPPRFSGRQFPNYSSELNVNALELEDSALYLCASRRTGGMRSNQPQHFGDGTRLSIL.

The chain has TRBV5-6 and TRBJ1-5, with D unclear. The CDR3 length is 14 residues. V lost 5 bases and J 5 bases, leaving 14 bases between the germline ends. Germline V gene data show CDR1 as SGHDT and CDR2 as YYEEEE. In DNA form, the CDR3 reads TGTGCCAGCAGTTATGGCGGGTCTGATCAGCCCCAGCATTTT. Amino acids: CASSYGGSDQPQHF.

The genes are TRBV20-1 and TRBJ1-5, with D possibly being TRBD1 (5 bases). This CDR3 has 15 amino acids. Germline assignment: CDR1 DFQATT and CDR2 SNEGSKA (reference sequence). V was cut by 3 bases and J by 5 bases, with 17 bases left in between. The CDR3 nucleotides read TGCAGTGCTAGTGGGCCAAGGGGCCGATATCAGCCCCAGCATTTT. Protein: CSASGPRGRYQPQHF.

The chain couples TRBV13 to TRBJ2-1; 9 bases align to TRBD2. Germline-derived CDR1 and CDR2 are PRHDT and FYEKMQ (reference sequence). The CDR3 loop spans 15 amino acids. With 5 bases clipped from V and 7 bases from J, the junction kept 9 bases outside the gene matches. The CDR3 loop is CASSPIAGAQNEQFF. The CDR3 DNA reads as TGTGCCAGCAGCCCGATAGCGGGAGCGCAGAATGAGCAGTTCTTC.

The chain is built from TRBV5-6 and TRBJ1-1; D uncertain. The germline CDR1 and CDR2 sequences are SGHDT and YYEEEE. V was trimmed by 0 bases and J by 5 bases, leaving 8 bases between them. The CDR3 spans 13 residues. In DNA, the CDR3 is TGTGCCAGCAGCTTGGCACAGTGGACTGAAGCTTTCTTT. Protein: CASSLAQWTEAFF.

The V gene is TRBV27, the J gene TRBJ1-2; 12 nucleotides agree with TRBD1. Germline V gene data show CDR1 as MNHEY and CDR2 as SMNVEV (reference sequence). The CDR3 is made up of 16 amino acids. Unmatched junction bases numbered 12, after V lost 6 bases and J lost 7 bases. CDR3 residues: CASRGQKGTGGAGYTF. The DNA of the CDR3 is TGTGCCAGCAGGGGACAGAAAGGGACAGGGGGCGCTGGCTACACCTTC.

This sequence joins TRBV10-2 and TRBJ1-2; TRBD1 matches at 11 bases. The CDR3 length is 13 residues. Germline CDR1 reads WSHSY; CDR2 reads SAAADI. Unmatched junction bases numbered 3, after V lost 6 bases and J lost 6 bases. The chain's CDR3 is CASRGQGVDGYTF. CDR3 DNA sequence: TGCGCCAGCAGGGGACAGGGGGTGGATGGCTACACCTTC.

The J gene is TRBJ1-2, the V gene TRBV18; the match to TRBD1 covers 10 bases. The trim removed 3 bases at V and 8 bases at J, leaving 12 bases unmatched. Germline CDR1 reads KGHSH; CDR2 reads LQKENI. The CDR3 contains 16 residues. The CDR3 spells CASSPEQPGQGHGYTF. For the CDR3, the DNA is TGTGCCAGCTCACCTGAACAACCGGGACAGGGGCACGGCTACACCTTC. Full variable domain (rest looked up from reference TRBV18 and TRBJ1-2): NAGVMQNPRHLVRRRGQEARLRCSPMKGHSHVYWYRQLPEEGLKFMVYLQKENIIDESGMPKERFSAEFPKEGPSILRIQQVVRGDSAAYFCASSPEQPGQGHGYTFGSGTRLTVV.

V and J are TRBV3-1 (or the pseudogene TRBV3-2) and TRBJ2-2, with D perhaps TRBD2 (6 bases). Germline V CDR1 and CDR2: LGHDT, YNNKEL (reference sequence). This CDR3 contains 15 residues. Trimming left V 0 bases short and J 5 bases short, with 10 bases between. Written as DNA, the CDR3 is TGTGCCAGCAGCCAAGAACGGAGGGGAACCGGGGAGCTGTTTTTT. Translated: CASSQERRGTGELFF.

V usage is TRBV24-1 and J usage is TRBJ1-6, with D possibly matching TRBD1 (5 bases). Germline CDR1 reads KGHDR; CDR2 reads SFDVKD. V lost 2 bases and J 11 bases, leaving 6 bases between the germline ends. This CDR3 contains 12 residues. The CDR3 region is CATSDWGAPLHF. The CDR3 coding sequence is TGTGCCACCAGTGATTGGGGGGCACCCCTCCACTTT.

This chain's CDR3 is CASSSTWNRKETQYF. In DNA, the CDR3 is TGTGCCAGCTCGTCTACTTGGAACAGGAAAGAGACCCAGTACTTC. The V gene is TRBV18, the J gene TRBJ2-5; possible D gene TRBD1, 5 bases. Trimming stripped 6 bases from V and 3 bases from J, with 17 bases between. This CDR3 is built from 15 residues. Germline loops: CDR1 KGHSH, CDR2 LQKENI.

The chain recombines TRBV2 with TRBJ1-2; D is possibly TRBD1 (5 bases). CDR3 length: 13 residues. V lost 3 bases and J 2 bases, leaving 7 bases between the germline ends. Germline CDR1 reads SNHLY; CDR2 reads FYNNEI. CDR3 in amino acids: CASSDRVNYGYTF. Written as DNA, the CDR3 is TGTGCCAGCAGTGACAGGGTAAACTATGGCTACACCTTC.

The chain uses TRBV19 and TRBJ2-5, with D possibly being TRBD2 (7 bases). The ends were cut back, 9 bases at V and 5 bases at J, with 16 bases in the middle. Germline-derived CDR1 and CDR2 are LNHDA and SQIVND (reference sequence). The CDR3 has 13 amino acids. The CDR3 nucleotides are TGTGCCAGCAGCCGGGGGGCGGAGGAGACCCAGTACTTC. Amino acids: CASSRGAEETQYF.

The rearrangement joins TRBV5-1 to TRBJ1-1; the match to TRBD1 covers 9 bases. The CDR3 runs 16 residues. Germline CDR1 and CDR2: SGHRS and YFSETQ. The J segment lost 0 bases and the V segment lost 4 bases, leaving 7 bases of the junction unmatched. Written as DNA, the CDR3 is TGCGCCAGCAGCCCGCGTACAGGGGGCATGAACACTGAAGCTTTCTTT. It encodes CASSPRTGGMNTEAFF.

The rearrangement uses TRBV7-2 and TRBJ1-4, with a weak D call TRBD1 (5 bases). The CDR3 totals 15 residues. Germline CDR1 SGHTA, CDR2 FQGNSA. The V gene lost 1 base and the J gene lost 8 bases, with 14 bases spanning the gap. The CDR3 nucleotides read TGTGCCAGCAGCTTAGAACGGGGGTTAGAAGAAAAACTGTTTTTT. Residues: CASSLERGLEEKLFF.

The chain carries TRBV4-1 and TRBJ2-3; TRBD2 aligns across 9 bases. CDR1 MGHRA and CDR2 YSYEKL come from the germline V gene. The CDR3 has 15 residues. Trimming removed 1 base from V and 5 bases from J; junction bases left unmatched: 4. DNA of the CDR3: TGCGCCAGCAGCCAAGTCCTAGCGGGGATAGATACGCAGTATTTT. It codes for CASSQVLAGIDTQYF.

This clone was recorded once. The rearrangement links TRBV16 to TRBJ1-4; the D gene is possibly TRBD1 (6 bases). Germline CDR1 KGHSY, CDR2 FQNENV. V lost 6 bases and J lost 7, with 18 bases in between. This CDR3 has 15 amino acids. The CDR3, as DNA: TGTGCCAGCAGTATCGCACAGGGATCTGGTGAAAAACTGTTTTTT. As protein: CASSIAQGSGEKLFF.